This T cell receptor beta chain was sequenced in a study of cytomegalovirus exposure and HLA in healthy donors. The overall study: In a later analysis, the approximately 110 validation repertoires were reported to have used the same platform as the 600 to 800 first-cohort repertoires. General observations from the study: Diagnosis of cytomegalovirus status made by the classifier reportedly showed high specificity and sensitivity. Specificity for CMV antigens was confirmed in vitro for three of the CMV-associated chains.

Generated by immunoSEQ multiplex PCR, the TCRdb table keeps only in-frame clones and is missing some. The table has 110,000 or so clones, roughly 84% seen once. Regarding this clone: Its antigen is unidentified.

The germline V gene encodes CDR1 GTSNPN and CDR2 SVGIG (reference sequence). This CDR3 is 14 amino acids long. V dropped 5 bases and J dropped 4; count of bases not matched to a gene: 9. What was sequenced was PBMCs. The receptor comes from a woman aged 25-40 years in good health and CMV-seronegative. This sequence joins TRBV30 and TRBJ2-5; 8 bases line up with TRBD2. The chain's CDR3 is CAWAEAGGPETQYF. As DNA, the CDR3 is TGTGCCTGGGCTGAGGCGGGGGGCCCAGAGACCCAGTACTTC.